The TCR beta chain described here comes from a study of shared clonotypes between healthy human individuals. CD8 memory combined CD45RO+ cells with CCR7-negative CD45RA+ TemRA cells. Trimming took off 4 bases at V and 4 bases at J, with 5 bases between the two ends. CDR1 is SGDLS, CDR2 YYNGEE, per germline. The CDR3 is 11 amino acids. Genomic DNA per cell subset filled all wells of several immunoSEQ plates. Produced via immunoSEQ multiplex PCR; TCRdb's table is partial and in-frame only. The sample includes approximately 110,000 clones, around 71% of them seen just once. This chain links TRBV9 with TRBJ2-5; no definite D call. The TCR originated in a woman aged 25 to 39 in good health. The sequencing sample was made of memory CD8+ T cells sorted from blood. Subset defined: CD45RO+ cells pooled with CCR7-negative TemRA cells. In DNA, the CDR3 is TGTGCCAGCAGCAATGGAGAGACCCAGTACTTC. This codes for CASSNGETQYF.